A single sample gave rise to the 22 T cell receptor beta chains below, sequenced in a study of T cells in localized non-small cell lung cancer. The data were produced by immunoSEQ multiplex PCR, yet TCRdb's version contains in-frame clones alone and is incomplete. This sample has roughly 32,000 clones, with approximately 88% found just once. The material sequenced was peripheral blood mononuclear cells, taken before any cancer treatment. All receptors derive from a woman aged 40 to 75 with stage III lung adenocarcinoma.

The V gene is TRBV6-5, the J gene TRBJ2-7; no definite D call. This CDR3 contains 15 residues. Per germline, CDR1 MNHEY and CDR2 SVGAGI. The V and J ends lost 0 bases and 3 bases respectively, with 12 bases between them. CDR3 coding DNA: TGTGCCAGCAGTTACTCGAGGCAAAGCTACTACGAGCAGTACTTC. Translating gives CASSYSRQSYYEQYF.

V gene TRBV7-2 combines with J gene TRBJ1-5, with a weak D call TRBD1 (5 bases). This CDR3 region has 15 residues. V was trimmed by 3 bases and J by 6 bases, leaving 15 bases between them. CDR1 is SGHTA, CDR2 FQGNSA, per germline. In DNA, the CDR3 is TGTGCCAGCAGCTTCGGTCGCAGGGAAGGTCAGCCCCAGCATTTT. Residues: CASSFGRREGQPQHF.

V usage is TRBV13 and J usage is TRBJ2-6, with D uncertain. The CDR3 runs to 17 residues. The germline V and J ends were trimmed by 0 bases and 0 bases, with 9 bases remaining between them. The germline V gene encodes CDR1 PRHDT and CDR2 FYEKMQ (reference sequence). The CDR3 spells CASSLGGSSSGANVLTF. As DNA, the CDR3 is TGTGCCAGCAGCTTAGGAGGATCTAGCTCTGGGGCCAACGTCCTGACTTTC. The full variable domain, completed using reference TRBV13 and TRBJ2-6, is AAGVIQSPRHLIKEKRETATLKCYPIPRHDTVYWYQQGPGQDPQFLISFYEKMQSDKGSIPDRFSAQQFSDYHSELNMSSLELGDSALYFCASSLGGSSSGANVLTFGAGSRLTVL.

The CDR3 loop is CASSAAPRNNEQFF. The CDR3 nucleotides read TGTGCCAGCAGCGCCGCACCCAGAAACAATGAGCAGTTCTTC. The V and J genes are TRBV7-2 and TRBJ2-1; no clear D gene. CDR3 size: 14 residues. Trimming removed 5 bases at V and 5 bases at J, with 13 bases between. Germline V lookup: CDR1 SGHTA, CDR2 FQGNSA. Full variable domain (remainder filled in from reference TRBV7-2 and TRBJ2-1): GAGVSQSPSNKVTEKGKDVELRCDPISGHTALYWYRQSLGQGLEFLIYFQGNSAPDKSGLPSDRFSAERTGGSVSTLTIQRTQQEDSAVYLCASSAAPRNNEQFFGPGTRLTVL.

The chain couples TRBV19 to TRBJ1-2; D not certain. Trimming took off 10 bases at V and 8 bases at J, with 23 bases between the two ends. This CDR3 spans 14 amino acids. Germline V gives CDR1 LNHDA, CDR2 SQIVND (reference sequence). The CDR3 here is CATSRREELGGYTF. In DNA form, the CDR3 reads TGTGCCACCTCCCGAAGGGAGGAACTAGGAGGCTACACCTTC.

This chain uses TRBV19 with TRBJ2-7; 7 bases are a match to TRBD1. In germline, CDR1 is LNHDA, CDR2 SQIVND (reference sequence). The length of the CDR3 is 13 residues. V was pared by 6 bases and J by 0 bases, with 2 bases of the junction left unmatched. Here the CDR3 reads CASSWDSSYEQYF. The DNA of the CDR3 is TGTGCCAGTAGCTGGGACAGCTCCTACGAGCAGTACTTC.

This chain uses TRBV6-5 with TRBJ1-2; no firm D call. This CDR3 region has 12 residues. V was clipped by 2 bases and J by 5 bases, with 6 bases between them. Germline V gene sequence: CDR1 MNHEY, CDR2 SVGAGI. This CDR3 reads CASSYGQYGYTF. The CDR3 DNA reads TGTGCCAGCAGTTACGGGCAGTATGGCTACACCTTC.

The CDR3 nucleotides are TGTGCCAGCAGCACCGGGACAGGGAGGAGGAACTATGGCTACACCTTC. It encodes CASSTGTGRRNYGYTF. The chain has TRBV7-2 and TRBJ1-2, with 9 bases that match TRBD1. The CDR3 has 16 residues. Germline trimming cut 5 bases from V and 2 bases from J; bases unmatched to any gene: 9. Per germline, CDR1 SGHTA and CDR2 FQGNSA.

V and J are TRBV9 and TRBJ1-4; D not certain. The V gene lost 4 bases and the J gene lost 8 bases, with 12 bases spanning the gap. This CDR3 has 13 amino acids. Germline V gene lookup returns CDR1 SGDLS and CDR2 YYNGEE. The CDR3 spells CASSFELGEKLFF. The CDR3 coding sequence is TGTGCCAGCAGCTTTGAGCTGGGAGAAAAACTGTTTTTT. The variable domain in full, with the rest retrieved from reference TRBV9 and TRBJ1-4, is DSGVTQTPKHLITATGQRVTLRCSPRSGDLSVYWYQQSLDQGLQFLIQYYNGEERAKGNILERFSAQQFPDLHSELNLSSLELGDSALYFCASSFELGEKLFFGSGTQLSVL.

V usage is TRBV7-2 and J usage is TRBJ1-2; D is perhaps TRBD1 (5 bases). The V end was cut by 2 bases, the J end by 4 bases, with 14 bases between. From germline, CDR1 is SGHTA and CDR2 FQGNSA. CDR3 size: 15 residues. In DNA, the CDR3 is TGTGCCAGCAGCTTATCGGCAGGGCTAGCCTATGGCTACACCTTC. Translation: CASSLSAGLAYGYTF.

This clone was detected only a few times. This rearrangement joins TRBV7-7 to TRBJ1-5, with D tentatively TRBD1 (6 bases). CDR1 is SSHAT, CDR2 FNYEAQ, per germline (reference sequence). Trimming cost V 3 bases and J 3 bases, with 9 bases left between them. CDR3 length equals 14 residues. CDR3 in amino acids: CASSFGQPNQPQHF. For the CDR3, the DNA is TGTGCCAGCAGCTTCGGACAGCCCAATCAGCCCCAGCATTTT.

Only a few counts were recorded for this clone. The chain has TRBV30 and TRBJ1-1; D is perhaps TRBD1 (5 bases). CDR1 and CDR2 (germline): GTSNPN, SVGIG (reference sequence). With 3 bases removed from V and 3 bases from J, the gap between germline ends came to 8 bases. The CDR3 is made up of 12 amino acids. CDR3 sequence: CAWSWGDTEAFF. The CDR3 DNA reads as TGTGCCTGGAGCTGGGGGGACACTGAAGCTTTCTTT.

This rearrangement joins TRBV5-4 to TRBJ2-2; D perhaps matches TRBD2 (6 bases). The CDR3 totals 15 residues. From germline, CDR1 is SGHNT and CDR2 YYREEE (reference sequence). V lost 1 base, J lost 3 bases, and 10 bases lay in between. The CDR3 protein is CASSLRGSHTGELFF. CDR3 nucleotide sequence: TGTGCCAGCAGCTTGCGGGGGAGCCACACCGGGGAGCTGTTTTTT.

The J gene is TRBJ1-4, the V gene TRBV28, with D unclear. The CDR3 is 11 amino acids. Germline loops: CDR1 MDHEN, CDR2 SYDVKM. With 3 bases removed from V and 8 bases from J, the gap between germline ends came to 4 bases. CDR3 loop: CASSFQEKLFF. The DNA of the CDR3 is TGTGCCAGCAGTTTCCAGGAAAAACTGTTTTTT.

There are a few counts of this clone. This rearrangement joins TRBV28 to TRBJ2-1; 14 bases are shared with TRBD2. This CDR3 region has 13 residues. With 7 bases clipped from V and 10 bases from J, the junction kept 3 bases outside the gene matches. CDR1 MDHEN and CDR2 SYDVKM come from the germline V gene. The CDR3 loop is CASIRLAGGEQFF. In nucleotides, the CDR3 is TGTGCCAGCATTCGACTAGCGGGGGGGGAGCAGTTCTTC.

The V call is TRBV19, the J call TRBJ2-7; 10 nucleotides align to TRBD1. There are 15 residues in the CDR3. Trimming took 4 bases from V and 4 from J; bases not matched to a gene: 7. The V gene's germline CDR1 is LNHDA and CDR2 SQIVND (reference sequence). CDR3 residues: CASSTRDRGRYEQYF. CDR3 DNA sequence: TGTGCCAGTAGTACCCGGGACAGGGGTCGATACGAGCAGTACTTC.

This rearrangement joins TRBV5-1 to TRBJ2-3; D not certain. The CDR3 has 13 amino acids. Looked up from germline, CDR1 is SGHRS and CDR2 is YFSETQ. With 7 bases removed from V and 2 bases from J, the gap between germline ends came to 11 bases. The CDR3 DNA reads TGCGCCAGCCAGACGGAAGTCACAGATACGCAGTATTTT. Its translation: CASQTEVTDTQYF.

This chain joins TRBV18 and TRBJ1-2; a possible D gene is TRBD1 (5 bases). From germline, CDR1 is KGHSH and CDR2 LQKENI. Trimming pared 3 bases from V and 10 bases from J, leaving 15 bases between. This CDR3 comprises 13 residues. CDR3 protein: CASSPAGPRDYTF. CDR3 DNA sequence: TGTGCCAGCTCACCGGCAGGGCCAAGGGACTACACCTTC. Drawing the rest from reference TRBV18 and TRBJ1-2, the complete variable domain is NAGVMQNPRHLVRRRGQEARLRCSPMKGHSHVYWYRQLPEEGLKFMVYLQKENIIDESGMPKERFSAEFPKEGPSILRIQQVVRGDSAAYFCASSPAGPRDYTFGSGTRLTVV.

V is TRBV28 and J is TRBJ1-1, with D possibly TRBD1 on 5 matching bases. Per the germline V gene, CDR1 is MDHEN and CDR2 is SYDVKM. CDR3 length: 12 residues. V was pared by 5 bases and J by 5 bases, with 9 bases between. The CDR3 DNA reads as TGTGCCAGCAGTACAGGAGGGACTGAAGCTTTCTTT. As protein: CASSTGGTEAFF.

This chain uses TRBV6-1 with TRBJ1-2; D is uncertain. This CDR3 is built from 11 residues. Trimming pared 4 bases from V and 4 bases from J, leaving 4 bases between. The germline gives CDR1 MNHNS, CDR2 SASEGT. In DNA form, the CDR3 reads TGTGCCAGCAGTGGGGGCTATGGCTACACCTTC. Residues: CASSGGYGYTF.

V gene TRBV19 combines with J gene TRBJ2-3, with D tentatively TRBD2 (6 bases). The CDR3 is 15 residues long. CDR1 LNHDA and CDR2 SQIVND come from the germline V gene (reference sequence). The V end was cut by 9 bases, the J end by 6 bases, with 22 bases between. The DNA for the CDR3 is TGTGCCAGAGGACCGCGGGGCAGAGCTCGGGATACGCAGTATTTT. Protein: CARGPRGRARDTQYF. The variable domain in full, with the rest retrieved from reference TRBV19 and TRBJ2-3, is DGGITQSPKYLFRKEGQNVTLSCEQNLNHDAMYWYRQDPGQGLRLIYYSQIVNDFQKGDIAEGYSVSREKKESFPLTVTSAQKNPTAFYLCARGPRGRARDTQYFGPGTRLTVL.

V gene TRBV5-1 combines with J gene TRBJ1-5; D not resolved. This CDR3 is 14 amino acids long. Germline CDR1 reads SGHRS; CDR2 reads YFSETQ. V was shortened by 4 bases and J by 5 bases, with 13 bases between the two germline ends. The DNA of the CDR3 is TGCGCCAGCAGCGTGACGGGTAATGATCAGCCCCAGCATTTT. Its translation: CASSVTGNDQPQHF.